A single TCR beta chain is shown here with its context. Its antigen is undetermined. The source of the sample is a study of T cells in localized non-small cell lung cancer. Study-level results: In adjacent lung, a median roughly 62 of the top 100 tumor clones were found. Investigators sequenced only a single tumor region, leaving heterogeneity possible. In uninvolved adjacent lung, T cell clonality reached its highest value, exceeding tumor. Longer survival (overall) was linked to higher T cell density in blood.

TCRdb's copy holds only in-frame clones and misses some; the assay was immunoSEQ multiplex PCR. The table includes tens of thousands of clones, around nine tenths detected once. The CDR3 has 15 amino acids. Germline lookup yields CDR1 MNHEY and CDR2 SMNVEV (reference sequence). The V gene end was trimmed by 3 bases and the J gene end by 4 bases; junction bases not matched to a gene: 2. The TCR originated in a man aged 35-75 years with stage II lung adenocarcinoma. The V and J genes are TRBV27 and TRBJ2-2; the match to TRBD2 covers 10 bases. Sample: PBMCs, taken before any cancer treatment. The CDR3 coding sequence is TGTGCCAGCAGTTTGTGGACTAGCGGCACCGGGGAGCTGTTTTTT. Protein product: CASSLWTSGTGELFF.